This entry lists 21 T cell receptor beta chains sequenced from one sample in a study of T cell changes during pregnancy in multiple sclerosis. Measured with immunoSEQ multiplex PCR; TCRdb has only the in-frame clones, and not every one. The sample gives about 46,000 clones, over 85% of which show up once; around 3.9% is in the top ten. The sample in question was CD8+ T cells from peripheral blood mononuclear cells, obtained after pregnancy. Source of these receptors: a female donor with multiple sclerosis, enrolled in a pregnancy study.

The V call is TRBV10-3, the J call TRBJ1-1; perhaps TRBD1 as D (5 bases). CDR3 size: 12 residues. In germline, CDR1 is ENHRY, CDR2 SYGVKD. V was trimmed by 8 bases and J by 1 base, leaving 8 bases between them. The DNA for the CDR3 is TGTGCCATCGGGGGGTGGAACACTGAAGCTTTCTTT. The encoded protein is CAIGGWNTEAFF.

The CDR3 loop is CASSFRTGPYEQYF. As DNA, the CDR3 is TGTGCCAGCAGTTTCCGGACAGGGCCCTACGAGCAGTACTTC. The genes are TRBV27 and TRBJ2-7; 8 bases map to TRBD1. Germline CDR1 and CDR2: MNHEY and SMNVEV (reference sequence). The V gene end was trimmed by 3 bases and the J gene end by 2 bases; junction bases not matched to a gene: 3. CDR3 length: 14 residues.

For the CDR3, the DNA is TGCGCCAGCAGCCAAGGACAGCCATCCCCCTACGAGCAGTACTTC. Translated: CASSQGQPSPYEQYF. The chain employs TRBV4-3 and TRBJ2-7; tentative D call: TRBD1 (5 bases). There are 15 residues in the CDR3. Trimming pared 1 base from V and 2 bases from J, leaving 12 bases between. Germline V gives CDR1 LGHNA, CDR2 YSLEER.

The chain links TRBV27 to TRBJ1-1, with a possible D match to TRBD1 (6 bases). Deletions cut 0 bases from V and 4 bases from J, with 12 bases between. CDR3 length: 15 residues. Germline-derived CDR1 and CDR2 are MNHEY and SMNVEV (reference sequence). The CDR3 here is CASSLSGATSTEAFF. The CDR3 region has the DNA TGTGCCAGCAGTTTATCGGGGGCCACCTCCACTGAAGCTTTCTTT.

CDR3 residues: CASSPEMWTIPDEQYF. CDR3 coding DNA: TGTGCCAGCTCACCAGAAATGTGGACAATCCCAGACGAGCAGTACTTC. The chain is built from TRBV18 and TRBJ2-7; the D gene is possibly TRBD1 (5 bases). This CDR3 is built from 16 residues. Germline values: CDR1 KGHSH, CDR2 LQKENI. Trimming left V 2 bases short and J 5 bases short, with 19 bases between.

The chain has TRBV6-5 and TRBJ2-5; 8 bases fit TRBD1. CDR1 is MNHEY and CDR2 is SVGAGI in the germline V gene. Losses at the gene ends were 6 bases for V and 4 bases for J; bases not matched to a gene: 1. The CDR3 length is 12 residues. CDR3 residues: CASSGQGETQYF. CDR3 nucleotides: TGTGCCAGCAGCGGACAGGGAGAGACCCAGTACTTC.

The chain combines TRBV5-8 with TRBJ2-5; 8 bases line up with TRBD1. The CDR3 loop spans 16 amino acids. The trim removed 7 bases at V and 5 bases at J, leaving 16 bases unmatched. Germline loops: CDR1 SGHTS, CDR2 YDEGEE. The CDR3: CASPLRRTGTWETQYF. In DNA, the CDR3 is TGTGCCAGCCCGCTCCGGCGGACAGGGACTTGGGAGACCCAGTACTTC.

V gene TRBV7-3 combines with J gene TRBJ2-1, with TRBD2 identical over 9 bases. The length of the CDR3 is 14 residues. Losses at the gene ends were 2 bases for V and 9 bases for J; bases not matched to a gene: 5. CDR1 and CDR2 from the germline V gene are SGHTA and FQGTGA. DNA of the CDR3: TGTGCCAGCAGCTTAGGCGGGGGGGCTTTTGAGCAGTTCTTC. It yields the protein CASSLGGGAFEQFF.

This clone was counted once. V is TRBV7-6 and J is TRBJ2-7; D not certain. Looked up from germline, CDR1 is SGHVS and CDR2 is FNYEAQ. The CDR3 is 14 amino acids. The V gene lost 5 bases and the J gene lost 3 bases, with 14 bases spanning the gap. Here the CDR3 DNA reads TGTGCCAGCAGCCCTAGAGAACATTTCTACGAGCAGTACTTC. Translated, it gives CASSPREHFYEQYF.

CDR3 sequence: CASSLGQRMNTEAFF. CDR3 nucleotides: TGTGCCAGCAGTTTAGGGCAGAGAATGAACACTGAAGCTTTCTTT. The chain couples TRBV27 to TRBJ1-1; D is undetermined. The CDR3 has 15 residues. The germline CDR1 and CDR2 sequences are MNHEY and SMNVEV (reference sequence). V was cut by 2 bases and J by 0 bases, with 10 bases left in between.

In nucleotides, the CDR3 is TGTGCCACCAGCAGAGTTAGCGACTCACCCCTCCACTTT. Its translation is CATSRVSDSPLHF. The rearrangement joins TRBV15 to TRBJ1-6; the D is unclear. V was trimmed by 1 base and J by 10 bases, leaving 8 bases between them. The CDR3 runs to 13 residues. CDR1 and CDR2 (germline): LNHNV, YYDKDF (reference sequence).

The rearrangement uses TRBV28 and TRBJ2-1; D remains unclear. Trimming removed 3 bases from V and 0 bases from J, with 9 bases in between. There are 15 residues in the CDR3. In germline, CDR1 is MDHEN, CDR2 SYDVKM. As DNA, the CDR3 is TGTGCCAGCAGTTTTGTACAGAGCTCCTACAATGAGCAGTTCTTC. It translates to CASSFVQSSYNEQFF.

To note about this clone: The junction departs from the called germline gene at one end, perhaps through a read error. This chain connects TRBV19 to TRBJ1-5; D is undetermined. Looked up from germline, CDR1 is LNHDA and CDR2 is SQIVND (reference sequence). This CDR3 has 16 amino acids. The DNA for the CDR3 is TGTGCCAGTAGTGTAGAACGCGAGGGCCCCAATCAGCCCCAGCATTTT. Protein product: CASSVEREGPNQPQHF. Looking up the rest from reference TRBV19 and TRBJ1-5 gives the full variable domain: DGGITQSPKYLFRKEGQNVTLSCEQNLNHDAMYWYRQDPGQGLRLIYYSQIVNDFQKGDIAEGYSVSREKKESFPLTVTSAQKNPTAFYLCASSVEREGPNQPQHFGDGTRLSIL.

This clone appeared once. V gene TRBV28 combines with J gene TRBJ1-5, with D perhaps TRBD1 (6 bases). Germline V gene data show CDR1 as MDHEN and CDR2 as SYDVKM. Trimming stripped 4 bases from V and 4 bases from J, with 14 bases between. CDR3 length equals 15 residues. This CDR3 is CASSSLRGGNQPQHF. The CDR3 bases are TGTGCCAGCAGTTCCCTCAGGGGCGGGAATCAGCCCCAGCATTTT.

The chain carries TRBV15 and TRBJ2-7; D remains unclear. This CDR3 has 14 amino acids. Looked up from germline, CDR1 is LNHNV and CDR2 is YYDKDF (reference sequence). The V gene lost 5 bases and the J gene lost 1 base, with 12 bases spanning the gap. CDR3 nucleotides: TGTGCCACCAGCTCAGCTGTCGGGTCCTACGAGCAGTACTTC. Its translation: CATSSAVGSYEQYF.

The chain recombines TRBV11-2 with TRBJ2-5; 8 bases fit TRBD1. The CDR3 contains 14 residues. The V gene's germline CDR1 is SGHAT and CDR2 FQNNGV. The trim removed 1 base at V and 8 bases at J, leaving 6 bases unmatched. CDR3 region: CASSLVAPGGTQYF. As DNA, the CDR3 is TGTGCCAGCAGCTTAGTAGCGCCAGGGGGCACCCAGTACTTC.

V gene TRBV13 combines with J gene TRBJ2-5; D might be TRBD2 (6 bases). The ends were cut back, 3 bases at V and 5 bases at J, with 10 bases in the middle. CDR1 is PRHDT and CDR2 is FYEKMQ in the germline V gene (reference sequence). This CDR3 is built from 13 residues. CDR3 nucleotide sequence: TGTGCCAGCAGCTTGGGACTCGGGGAGACCCAGTACTTC. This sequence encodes CASSLGLGETQYF.

The DNA for the CDR3 is TGTGCCAGCAGTTTATCCCGTTTCGAGGGCACTGAAGCTTTCTTT. Its protein is CASSLSRFEGTEAFF. The chain couples TRBV27 to TRBJ1-1; D uncertain. The V gene's germline CDR1 is MNHEY and CDR2 SMNVEV (reference sequence). The CDR3 has 15 residues. The V end was cut by 0 bases, the J end by 4 bases, with 12 bases between.

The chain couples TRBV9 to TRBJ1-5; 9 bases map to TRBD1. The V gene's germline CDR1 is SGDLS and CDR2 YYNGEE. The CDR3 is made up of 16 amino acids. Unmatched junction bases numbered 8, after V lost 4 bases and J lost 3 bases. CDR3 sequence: CASSPDRGYPNQPQHF. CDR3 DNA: TGTGCCAGCAGCCCGGACAGGGGATACCCCAATCAGCCCCAGCATTTT.

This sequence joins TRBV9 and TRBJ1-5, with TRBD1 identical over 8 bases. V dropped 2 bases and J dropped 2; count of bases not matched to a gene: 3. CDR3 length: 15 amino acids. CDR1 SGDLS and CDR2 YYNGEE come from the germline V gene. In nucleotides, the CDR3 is TGTGCCAGCAGCGTGACAGGGGACGGCAATCAGCCCCAGCATTTT. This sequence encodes CASSVTGDGNQPQHF.

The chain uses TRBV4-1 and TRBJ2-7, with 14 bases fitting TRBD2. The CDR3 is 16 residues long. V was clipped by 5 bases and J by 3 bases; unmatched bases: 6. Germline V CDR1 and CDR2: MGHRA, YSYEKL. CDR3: CASSTLTSGGGYEQYF. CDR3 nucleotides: TGCGCCAGCAGCACACTGACTAGCGGGGGGGGCTACGAGCAGTACTTC.